These 3 T cell receptor beta chains were all obtained from the same sample, sequenced in a study of blood T cell repertoires in COVID-19. Data came from immunoSEQ multiplex PCR; TCRdb stores just in-frame clones and leaves some out. This sample has about 210,000 clones; just over 90% occur once, and the top ten carry approximately 1.2%. What was sequenced was peripheral blood. All receptors derive from a man aged 25-40 years with acute or convalescent COVID-19.

The rearrangement uses TRBV7-9 and TRBJ2-2, with TRBD2 identical over 13 bases. Germline CDR1 is SEHNR and CDR2 is FQNEAQ (reference sequence). The ends lost 4 bases at V and 7 bases at J; junction bases unmatched: 6. The CDR3 runs to 16 residues. CDR3 nucleotide sequence: TGTGCCAGCAGCTCCCGGACTAGCGGGAGTAACGGGGAGCTGTTTTTT. This gives the protein CASSSRTSGSNGELFF.

The chain recombines TRBV4-1 with TRBJ2-7; D is unresolved. Trimming took off 2 bases at V and 2 bases at J, with 10 bases between the two ends. Germline CDR1 and CDR2: MGHRA and YSYEKL. There are 14 residues in the CDR3. CDR3 sequence reads: CASSQKASAYEQYF. Here the CDR3 DNA reads TGCGCCAGCAGCCAAAAGGCCAGCGCCTACGAGCAGTACTTC.

J is TRBJ1-2 and V is TRBV9; maybe TRBD1 (5 bases). The ends were cut back, 4 bases at V and 6 bases at J, with 25 bases in the middle. This CDR3 spans 17 amino acids. Germline assignment: CDR1 SGDLS and CDR2 YYNGEE. DNA of the CDR3: TGTGCCAGCAGCCCAACGGGACTGGATGCCCCTTCGGATGGCTACACCTTC. Encoded protein: CASSPTGLDAPSDGYTF.